This TCR beta chain was captured in a study of blood T cell repertoires in COVID-19. Clones were read by immunoSEQ multiplex PCR, and TCRdb kept only the in-frame ones, dropping some. This table has about 310,000 clones, roughly 89% appearing once. V was shortened by 0 bases and J by 7 bases, with 7 bases between the two germline ends. Germline V CDR1 and CDR2: KGHSH, LQKENI. This CDR3 has 14 amino acids. The genes are TRBV18 and TRBJ1-6; no firm D call. Sequencing was carried out using PBMCs or T cells enriched from blood (not recorded which). The TCR sequence derives from a woman between 18 and 29 years old who had recovered from COVID-19. The CDR3 loop reads CASSPPQANSPLHF. CDR3 coding DNA: TGTGCCAGCTCACCACCTCAAGCGAATTCACCCCTCCACTTT.